This T cell receptor (beta chain) was sequenced in a study of blood T cells in healthy people across ages. V lost 4 bases to trimming and J lost 1 base, with 14 bases between them. From germline, CDR1 is DFQATT and CDR2 SNEGSKA (reference sequence). The CDR3 loop spans 14 amino acids. The study drew donors from healthy Caucasian individuals in Russia aged roughly 6 to 95. A second roughly 6 to 11 cycle PCR used barcoded and J-beta primers. TCRdb independently ran MiXCR on the 5' RACE reads; one entry per CDR3 protein. The profile shows about 750,000 distinct CDR3 sequences, 53% of them singletons. The chain has TRBV20-1 and TRBJ2-7, with D perhaps TRBD2 (5 bases). This clonotype was obtained from a man at least 80 years old in good health. Sequences were obtained from blood. CDR3 in DNA: TGCAGTGCTACTGGAATCCGAGGGTCCTACGAGCAGTACTTC. Translating it yields CSATGIRGSYEQYF.